What follows are 32 T cell receptor beta chains derived from one specimen sequenced in a study of control samples from healthy donors and cancer patients. Data came from immunoSEQ multiplex PCR; TCRdb stores just in-frame clones and leaves some out. The top ten clones hold roughly 3.9% of a sample with about 170,000 clones, 93% of them seen once. The sequencing input was blood. The receptors shown here come from a woman aged 55-70 years in good health.

J is TRBJ2-5 and V is TRBV6-2 or TRBV6-3, with D perhaps TRBD2 (5 bases). Germline-derived CDR1 and CDR2 are MNHEY and SVGEGT. Trimming took 5 bases from V and 1 from J, leaving 14 bases between them. The CDR3 has 15 residues. CDR3 in amino acids: CASSNFRDLQETQYF. For the CDR3, the DNA is TGTGCCAGCAGTAACTTCCGGGATCTCCAAGAGACCCAGTACTTC.

The CDR3 reads CASSSSKNYGYTF. CDR3 DNA: TGTGCCAGCAGCTCGTCGAAAAACTATGGCTACACCTTC. V usage is TRBV7-9 and J usage is TRBJ1-2; D is unresolved. The CDR3 totals 13 residues. The V gene's germline CDR1 is SEHNR and CDR2 FQNEAQ (reference sequence). V lost 4 bases to trimming and J lost 2 bases, with 8 bases between them.

The chain uses TRBV7-9 and TRBJ1-2; 8 bases map to TRBD1. Germline V gene data show CDR1 as SEHNR and CDR2 as FQNEAQ (reference sequence). This CDR3 is 18 amino acids long. Trimming removed 5 bases from V and 0 bases from J; junction bases left unmatched: 14. The CDR3 reads CASSEQYRGRKANYGYTF. CDR3 DNA: TGTGCCAGCAGCGAACAGTACAGGGGGAGAAAGGCTAACTATGGCTACACCTTC.

The chain joins TRBV30 to TRBJ1-6; tentatively, D is TRBD1 (5 bases). V was clipped by 5 bases and J by 10 bases, with 24 bases between them. The length of the CDR3 is 16 residues. CDR1 is GTSNPN and CDR2 is SVGIG in the germline V gene (reference sequence). As DNA, the CDR3 is TGTGCCTGGGGGGGGTACTTCTCGAGATTGGGATCACCCCTCCACTTT. Residues: CAWGGYFSRLGSPLHF.

The chain joins TRBV5-6 to TRBJ1-2, with D unclear. There are 14 residues in the CDR3. CDR1 and CDR2 (germline): SGHDT, YYEEEE. V was pared by 5 bases and J by 0 bases, with 11 bases between. The CDR3 DNA reads as TGTGCCAGCAGTCAGTGGGAAGCTAACTATGGCTACACCTTC. Protein: CASSQWEANYGYTF.

This clone was observed once. The chain employs TRBV5-4 and TRBJ1-3, with D perhaps TRBD1 (5 bases). V was clipped by 2 bases and J by 2 bases, with 17 bases between them. Germline V lookup: CDR1 SGHNT, CDR2 YYREEE (reference sequence). This CDR3 is 17 amino acids long. CDR3 sequence reads: CASSLRNRGRAGNTIYF. The CDR3 DNA follows: TGTGCCAGCAGCTTAAGGAATCGGGGCAGAGCTGGAAACACCATATATTTT.

The chain joins TRBV11-2 to TRBJ1-5; 7 bases line up with TRBD1. The J segment lost 3 bases and the V segment lost 5 bases, leaving 4 bases of the junction unmatched. CDR3 length: 14 amino acids. CDR1 is SGHAT and CDR2 is FQNNGV in the germline V gene. This chain's CDR3 is CASSRTGDNQPQHF. Here the CDR3 DNA reads TGTGCCAGCAGCCGGACAGGAGACAATCAGCCCCAGCATTTT.

The chain couples TRBV7-2 to TRBJ1-6, with D hard to call. The V end was cut by 2 bases, the J end by 5 bases, with 10 bases between. CDR1 is SGHTA, CDR2 FQGNSA, per germline. The CDR3 runs 15 residues. The CDR3 sequence: CASSLNGDDNSPLHF. The CDR3 DNA is TGTGCCAGCAGCTTAAATGGGGATGATAATTCACCCCTCCACTTT.

V and J are TRBV2 and TRBJ1-2; possibly TRBD1 for D (5 bases). The CDR3 covers 13 residues. Germline-derived CDR1 and CDR2 are SNHLY and FYNNEI. The V gene lost 6 bases and the J gene lost 2 bases, with 10 bases spanning the gap. CDR3: CASSRDGNYGYTF. Here the CDR3 DNA reads TGTGCCAGCAGCCGGGACGGGAACTATGGCTACACCTTC. Variable domain in full (rest from reference TRBV2 and TRBJ1-2): EPEVTQTPSHQVTQMGQEVILRCVPISNHLYFYWYRQILGQKVEFLVSFYNNEISEKSEIFDDQFSVERPDGSNFTLKIRSTKLEDSAMYFCASSRDGNYGYTFGSGTRLTVV.

V gene TRBV12-5 combines with J gene TRBJ2-7, with TRBD1 identical over 7 bases. After removal of 3 bases from V and 4 bases from J, the junction contained 3 bases not matched to a gene. CDR1 LGHNT and CDR2 FRNRAP come from the germline V gene. This CDR3 region has 13 residues. The CDR3 DNA is TGTGCTAGTGGTTTATCAGGGGGATACGAGCAGTACTTC. This translates into CASGLSGGYEQYF.

A single count supports this clone. This sequence joins TRBV19 and TRBJ1-3; D possibly corresponds to TRBD1 (6 bases). Trimming shortened V by 7 bases and J by 8 bases, and 18 bases separated the two germline ends. CDR3 length: 14 residues. Germline V CDR1 and CDR2: LNHDA, SQIVND (reference sequence). CDR3 amino acids: CASNGQGRKHTIYF. CDR3 nucleotide sequence: TGTGCCAGTAACGGCCAGGGGAGGAAGCACACCATATATTTT.

The V gene is TRBV5-5, the J gene TRBJ2-7, with D possibly matching TRBD2 (6 bases). This CDR3 comprises 14 residues. CDR1 is SGHKS, CDR2 YYEKEE, per germline (reference sequence). The V end was cut by 4 bases, the J end by 4 bases, with 15 bases between. CDR3 loop: CASSNGGGVYEQYF. CDR3 bases: TGTGCCAGCAGCAACGGGGGAGGTGTGTACGAGCAGTACTTC.

The genes are TRBV5-4 and TRBJ2-7; D gene uncertain. The CDR3 sequence is 14 residues long. CDR1 SGHNT and CDR2 YYREEE come from the germline V gene (reference sequence). Deletions cut 1 base from V and 0 bases from J, with 8 bases between. CDR3 sequence reads: CASSLFSPSYEQYF. In DNA, the CDR3 is TGTGCCAGCAGCTTGTTTTCCCCCTCCTACGAGCAGTACTTC.

V gene TRBV29-1 combines with J gene TRBJ2-1; TRBD1 agrees at 9 bases. Per the germline V gene, CDR1 is SQVTM and CDR2 is ANQGSEA. Unmatched junction bases numbered 8, after V lost 7 bases and J lost 7 bases. The CDR3 consists of 13 residues. The CDR3 loop is CSAPGQGQNEQFF. The CDR3 DNA sequence: TGCAGCGCACCGGGACAGGGACAAAATGAGCAGTTCTTC.

The V gene is TRBV5-8, the J gene TRBJ2-5, with 7 bases matching TRBD2. Germline CDR1 and CDR2: SGHTS and YDEGEE. V shed 3 bases and J 5 bases; nucleotides not matched to a gene: 4. The CDR3 loop spans 13 amino acids. CDR3 region: CASSYTSVETQYF. CDR3 DNA sequence: TGTGCCAGCAGCTATACTAGCGTTGAGACCCAGTACTTC.

V gene TRBV4-2 combines with J gene TRBJ2-1, with D unresolved. The length of the CDR3 is 19 residues. Trimming stripped 2 bases from V and 0 bases from J, with 20 bases between. In germline, CDR1 is LGHNA, CDR2 YNFKEQ. The CDR3 loop reads CASSQLLSAPESSYNEQFF. In DNA, the CDR3 is TGTGCCAGCAGCCAATTATTATCGGCCCCTGAAAGCTCCTACAATGAGCAGTTCTTC.

This clone showed up just once. The chain carries TRBV7-9 and TRBJ2-6; 7 bases are shared with TRBD1. Germline values: CDR1 SEHNR, CDR2 FQNEAQ (reference sequence). With V trimmed by 5 bases and J by 0 bases, 10 bases remained unmatched. The CDR3 consists of 18 residues. The CDR3 DNA reads as TGTGCCAGCAGCCCGGGACAGAGCTCCATCTCTGGGGCCAACGTCCTGACTTTC. As protein: CASSPGQSSISGANVLTF.

The genes are TRBV25-1 and TRBJ1-2; TRBD1 is a possible D gene (5 bases). This CDR3 comprises 13 residues. Germline CDR1 is MGHDK and CDR2 is SYGVNS. The germline V and J ends were trimmed by 3 bases and 7 bases, with 12 bases remaining between them. The CDR3 region is CASSEGDLSGYTF. The CDR3 coding sequence is TGTGCCAGCAGTGAGGGGGATCTCTCTGGCTACACCTTC.

This clone was counted once. This chain joins TRBV19 and TRBJ2-4; 7 bases fit TRBD1. The CDR3 consists of 15 residues. In germline, CDR1 is LNHDA, CDR2 SQIVND (reference sequence). The ends lost 6 bases at V and 6 bases at J; junction bases unmatched: 11. The CDR3 region has the DNA TGTGCCAGTAGCCTTGTAGGGGGCGTTGTAAACATTCAGTACTTC. Protein: CASSLVGGVVNIQYF.

This chain uses TRBV3-1 (or the pseudogene TRBV3-2) with TRBJ1-2; 7 bases align to TRBD1. CDR3 size: 14 residues. Germline lookup yields CDR1 LGHDT and CDR2 YNNKEL (reference sequence). V dropped 3 bases and J dropped 7; count of bases not matched to a gene: 8. In DNA form, the CDR3 reads TGTGCCAGCAGCCAGGGGACAGACTTCTCTGGCTACACCTTC. Translated, it gives CASSQGTDFSGYTF.

The rearrangement uses TRBV5-1 and TRBJ1-1; D unclear. The CDR3 sequence is 18 residues long. Germline V CDR1 and CDR2: SGHRS, YFSETQ. The ends were cut back, 0 bases at V and 11 bases at J, with 29 bases in the middle. The CDR3 sequence is CASSLGSSNTAVGRRAFF. In nucleotides, the CDR3 is TGCGCCAGCAGCTTGGGATCCAGTAATACAGCCGTGGGTCGTAGGGCTTTCTTT.

This clone occurred a few times. This rearrangement joins TRBV19 to TRBJ1-5, with unresolved D. The germline V gene encodes CDR1 LNHDA and CDR2 SQIVND (reference sequence). CDR3 size: 14 residues. Deletions cut 7 bases from V and 0 bases from J, with 10 bases between. The CDR3 reads CASNTGNSNQPQHF. CDR3 nucleotides: TGTGCCAGTAATACGGGAAATAGCAATCAGCCCCAGCATTTT.

The CDR3: CASSQGLAGGQETQYF. The CDR3 DNA sequence: TGTGCCAGCAGCCAAGGGCTAGCGGGGGGACAAGAGACCCAGTACTTC. The genes are TRBV3-1 (or the pseudogene TRBV3-2) and TRBJ2-5; 11 bases are shared with TRBD2. The germline V gene encodes CDR1 LGHDT and CDR2 YNNKEL (reference sequence). The CDR3 extends over 16 amino acids. V shed 1 base, J shed 2 bases, and the junction held 3 bases outside the gene matches.

This chain connects TRBV14 to TRBJ2-1; 9 nucleotides agree with TRBD1. Germline CDR1 and CDR2: SGHDN and FVKESK. Unmatched junction bases numbered 4, after V lost 1 base and J lost 3 bases. The CDR3 length is 16 residues. The CDR3 coding sequence is TGTGCCAGCAGCCAAGCAACAGGGGGCTTCTACAATGAGCAGTTCTTC. Translation gives CASSQATGGFYNEQFF.

The J gene is TRBJ2-3, the V gene TRBV6-5, with 13 bases aligning to TRBD2. CDR1 and CDR2 (germline): MNHEY, SVGAGI. The CDR3 covers 15 residues. J was trimmed by 5 bases and V by 2 bases; bases with no gene match: 1. The CDR3: CASSYRTSGGDTQYF. CDR3 sequence (DNA): TGTGCCAGCAGTTACAGGACTAGCGGGGGAGATACGCAGTATTTT.

The gene calls are TRBV6-6 and TRBJ1-1; D may be TRBD1 (6 bases). V lost 10 bases and J lost 1, with 16 bases in between. The CDR3 contains 14 residues. Germline V gene lookup returns CDR1 MNHNY and CDR2 SVGAGI (reference sequence). CDR3 nucleotide sequence: TGTGCCAACGTGACAGGCGAATGGAACACTGAAGCTTTCTTT. Its translation: CANVTGEWNTEAFF.

This rearrangement joins TRBV5-8 to TRBJ1-1, with a possible D match to TRBD1 (6 bases). This CDR3 comprises 14 residues. The V end was cut by 0 bases, the J end by 5 bases, with 11 bases between. Germline V gene data show CDR1 as SGHTS and CDR2 as YDEGEE. As DNA, the CDR3 is TGTGCCAGCAGCTTGGTGAGGGGGAGGACTGAAGCTTTCTTT. Translation gives CASSLVRGRTEAFF.

The V and J genes are TRBV7-2 and TRBJ1-2; 9 nucleotides align to TRBD1. The CDR3 sequence is 15 residues long. J was trimmed by 4 bases and V by 1 base; bases with no gene match: 4. Germline CDR1 SGHTA, CDR2 FQGNSA. The DNA for the CDR3 is TGTGCCAGCAGCTTAGTTTTGGGACAGGGCTATGGCTACACCTTC. The encoded protein is CASSLVLGQGYGYTF.

This chain joins TRBV19 and TRBJ1-1; 8 bases are a match to TRBD1. The germline gives CDR1 LNHDA, CDR2 SQIVND (reference sequence). The trim removed 7 bases at V and 1 base at J, leaving 8 bases unmatched. This CDR3 contains 15 residues. For the CDR3, the DNA is TGTGCCAGTACCATATTTGACAGGGGGAACACTGAAGCTTTCTTT. Protein sequence: CASTIFDRGNTEAFF. The entire variable domain, with the rest obtained from reference TRBV19 and TRBJ1-1, is as follows: DGGITQSPKYLFRKEGQNVTLSCEQNLNHDAMYWYRQDPGQGLRLIYYSQIVNDFQKGDIAEGYSVSREKKESFPLTVTSAQKNPTAFYLCASTIFDRGNTEAFFGQGTRLTVV.

A word on this clone: Within the sample, other DNA sequences also encode this same CDR3. The chain joins TRBV30 to TRBJ2-1; possible D gene TRBD2, 5 bases. The germline CDR1 and CDR2 sequences are GTSNPN and SVGIG (reference sequence). The length of the CDR3 is 12 residues. Between the trimmed V and J ends, which lost 3 bases and 7 bases, there was a span of 10 bases. The CDR3 loop is CAWSRRGNEQFF. CDR3 in DNA: TGTGCCTGGAGCCGTCGAGGGAATGAGCAGTTCTTC.

This chain links TRBV15 with TRBJ1-5; maybe TRBD1 (6 bases). Germline assignment: CDR1 LNHNV and CDR2 YYDKDF (reference sequence). Deletions cut 0 bases from V and 6 bases from J, with 12 bases between. This CDR3 is built from 15 residues. Written as DNA, the CDR3 is TGTGCCACCAGCAGAGATTACGGGGGCTCTCAGCCCCAGCATTTT. It yields the protein CATSRDYGGSQPQHF. Filled out from reference TRBV15 and TRBJ1-5, the complete variable domain reads DAMVIQNPRYQVTQFGKPVTLSCSQTLNHNVMYWYQQKSSQAPKLLFHYYDKDFNNEADTPDNFQSRRPNTSFCFLDIRSPGLGDTAMYLCATSRDYGGSQPQHFGDGTRLSIL.

The chain has TRBV29-1 and TRBJ1-2; TRBD1 might be the D (5 bases). Trimming removed 5 bases at V and 0 bases at J, with 31 bases between. The CDR3 length is 20 residues. Germline CDR1 is SQVTM and CDR2 is ANQGSEA. CDR3 loop: CSVPSQAGGGTSLSNYGYTF. CDR3 DNA sequence: TGCAGCGTTCCCTCCCAAGCGGGCGGAGGGACCAGTTTATCTAACTATGGCTACACCTTC.